These 5 T cell receptor beta chains originate from one sample sequenced in a study of blood T cell repertoires in COVID-19. The data were produced by immunoSEQ multiplex PCR, yet TCRdb's version contains in-frame clones alone and is incomplete. The repertoire holds 290,000 or so clones, with 90% as singletons. Sequences were obtained from PBMCs or T cells enriched from blood (not recorded which). These receptors were obtained from a young woman who had recovered from COVID-19.

This chain uses TRBV5-4 with TRBJ1-2, with D uncertain. CDR1 SGHNT and CDR2 YYREEE come from the germline V gene (reference sequence). The germline V and J ends were trimmed by 0 bases and 1 base, with 4 bases remaining between them. This CDR3 has 13 amino acids. The CDR3 DNA is TGTGCCAGCAGCTTGGGAGTTAACTATGGCTACACCTTC. As protein: CASSLGVNYGYTF.

This chain connects TRBV7-9 to TRBJ1-6; D is perhaps TRBD1 (5 bases). Trimming took off 7 bases at V and 0 bases at J, with 16 bases between the two ends. Germline loops: CDR1 SEHNR, CDR2 FQNEAQ (reference sequence). The CDR3 is 17 residues long. CDR3 coding DNA: TGTGCCAGCACTCCCCCGGGGGTTAGCTCCTATAATTCACCCCTCCACTTT. Encoded protein: CASTPPGVSSYNSPLHF.

The table lists this clone with a count of one. The rearrangement joins TRBV2 to TRBJ2-5; 8 positions match TRBD1. This CDR3 is built from 15 residues. Trimming at V came to 5 bases and at J to 5 bases, leaving 10 bases not matched to a gene. CDR1 and CDR2 from the germline V gene are SNHLY and FYNNEI. The CDR3, as DNA: TGTGCCAGCAGTAAGGACAGGGATTATCCCGAGACCCAGTACTTC. This encodes CASSKDRDYPETQYF.

This chain joins TRBV5-6 and TRBJ1-5; D is perhaps TRBD1 (5 bases). Germline V gene sequence: CDR1 SGHDT, CDR2 YYEEEE. The CDR3 spans 14 residues. The V end lost 3 bases, the J end lost 4 bases, and 11 bases lay between the germline ends. The CDR3 DNA is TGTGCCAGCAGCTGGCGGGGCACGAATCAGCCCCAGCATTTT. As protein: CASSWRGTNQPQHF.

The chain combines TRBV11-1 with TRBJ2-5, with D unclear. The CDR3 is 14 amino acids. Trimming pared 5 bases from V and 4 bases from J, leaving 14 bases between. Germline V gene sequence: CDR1 SGHAT, CDR2 FQDESV (reference sequence). The CDR3, as DNA: TGTGCCAGCAGCCCCCGCACAGAAGGAGAGACCCAGTACTTC. Amino acids: CASSPRTEGETQYF.